These T cell receptor beta chains were read from a single sample in a study of patients and donors after allogeneic stem cell transplantation. TCRdb recomputed calls from the RT-PCR reads with MiXCR, one row per CDR3 protein. The table lists roughly 880,000 distinct CDR3 sequences, over 15% of them singletons. The sequenced sample consisted of blood, either unsorted or a sorted T cell fraction (not recorded which). Source of these receptors: a human donor who was either an allogeneic HSCT recipient or a stem cell or donor lymphocyte infusion donor (not recorded which). It is not recorded whose cells these are; they may come from a transplant donor. The CDR3 runs from the conserved cysteine through the conserved F or W. D genes are given only for firm matches. Only some rows state a clone size, as once, few, many or a class for expanded clones.

clone_size,j_call,v_call,d_call,cdr3_nt,cdr3_aa
few,TRBJ1-6,TRBV21-1,-,TGTGCCAGCAGCAGGTTGGGGACAGAGCTTTCACCCCTCCACTTT,CASSRLGTELSPLHF
-,TRBJ2-2,TRBV15,-,TGTGCCACCAGCAGAGATGAATTAAGGGAGACGGAAAACACCGGGGAGCTGTTTTTT,CATSRDELRETENTGELFF
-,TRBJ1-5,TRBV24-1,-,TGTGCCACCAGTGACCATTCCGGGGCGGGGGCCGGTCAGCCCCAGCATTTT,CATSDHSGAGAGQPQHF
many,TRBJ1-3,TRBV12-3/TRBV12-4,-,TGTGCCCGGTCTACTGGAAACACCATATATTTT,CARSTGNTIYF
-,TRBJ2-5,TRBV4-1,-,TGCGCCAGCAGCCAAGAATGGCCTAGACAAGAGACCCAGTACTTC,CASSQEWPRQETQYF
many,TRBJ1-2,TRBV12-3/TRBV12-4,-,TGTGCCAGCAGTTTAAGGACTGTCGGTGGCTACACCTTC,CASSLRTVGGYTF
few,TRBJ2-3,TRBV13,TRBD1,TGTGCCAGCAGCCATCCGACAGGGCGAGGTGCAGATACGCAGTATTTT,CASSHPTGRGADTQYF
few,TRBJ2-7,TRBV4-3,-,TGCGCCAGCAGCCAAGAGCTGAGCTCCTACGAGCAGTACTTC,CASSQELSSYEQYF
-,TRBJ2-5,TRBV24-1,-,TGTGCCACCAGTGATTTGACCTCGAGCGGGGAGACCCAGTACTTC,CATSDLTSSGETQYF
-,TRBJ2-1,TRBV27,TRBD2,TGTGCCAGCAGTTACGGGGGGAGGATGGATGAGCAGTTCTTC,CASSYGGRMDEQFF
few,TRBJ1-3,TRBV19,-,TGTGCCAGTATGGTGACACTGACTGGAAACACCATATATTTT,CASMVTLTGNTIYF
few,TRBJ1-5,TRBV5-1,-,TGCGCCAGCAGCTTGATCCCTCCCCGGGAAAATCAGCCCCAGCATTTT,CASSLIPPRENQPQHF
-,TRBJ1-6,TRBV5-1,TRBD1,TGCGCCAGCGCCGAGACAGGGGATTATAATTCACCCCTCCACTTT,CASAETGDYNSPLHF
-,TRBJ1-2,TRBV30,-,TGTGCCTGGAGCCCAGGCCCCTATGGCTACACCTTC,CAWSPGPYGYTF
-,TRBJ2-2,TRBV6-1,-,TGTGCCAGCAGGGGGGCAGGGCGTTCCACCGGGGAGCTGTTTTTT,CASRGAGRSTGELFF
-,TRBJ2-7,TRBV5-1,-,TGCGCCAGCAGCTTGGCCAGCACGGCAGACTCTCGCGAGCAGTACTTC,CASSLASTADSREQYF
-,TRBJ2-7,TRBV27,TRBD1,TGTGCCAGCAGTTCGAGAATCATCACCGGGACAGGGTTCTACGAGCAGTACTTC,CASSSRIITGTGFYEQYF
-,TRBJ1-2,TRBV27,TRBD1,TGTGCCAGCAGCCGCGAGACAGGGTTTGGCTACACCTTC,CASSRETGFGYTF
-,TRBJ2-7,TRBV20-1,TRBD1,TGCAGTGCTTACGGACAGGGAACCTACGAGCAGTACTTC,CSAYGQGTYEQYF
-,TRBJ1-1,TRBV19,-,TGTGCCAGTAGTATAAATGGACGGTCGAACACTGAAGCTTTCTTT,CASSINGRSNTEAFF
-,TRBJ2-2,TRBV13,-,TGTGCCAGCAGCTTTCTTTCGGTCGGGGAGCTGTTTTTT,CASSFLSVGELFF
few,TRBJ1-5,TRBV6-4,-,TGTGCCAGCAGTGAGTGGCCAGCCAATCAGCCCCAGCATTTT,CASSEWPANQPQHF
-,TRBJ1-1,TRBV2,-,TGTGCCAGCAGTGAATGGGTATTGGTCTCCCGGGGGGCTTTCTTT,CASSEWVLVSRGAFF
-,TRBJ1-1,TRBV9,-,TGTGCCAGCAGCGCGACCGTCATGAACACTGAAGCTTTCTTT,CASSATVMNTEAFF
few,TRBJ2-7,TRBV5-1,TRBD2,TGCGCCAGCAGCTTGGGGGTACTAGCGGATCTCCGCTCCTACGAGCAGTACTTC,CASSLGVLADLRSYEQYF
many,TRBJ2-7,TRBV12-3/TRBV12-4,TRBD2,TGTGCCAGCAGTTTTAGCGGGAGTCTATACGAGCAGTACTTC,CASSFSGSLYEQYF